In its sample, the clone carrying this TCR beta chain was seen many times. Its antigen is currently unknown. This record comes from a study of T-cell memory formation after mild COVID-19. Study results and limitations: CD4+ clones that contracted lay mainly in CM and EM; CD8+ ones lay in EMRA.

From the 5' RACE reads, TCRdb called clonotypes with MiXCR, one entry per CDR3 protein. This table has about 100,000 distinct CDR3 sequences, about 15% appearing once. The TCR was taken from a man between 18 and 35 years old who had mild COVID-19 (a few samples of this study predate the infection). Cell type and time point are not known. The sequenced material came from PBMCs or a T cell subset sorted from them (not recorded which).

CDR3 amino acids: CASSQDGTSAYNEQFF. Written as DNA, the CDR3 is TGCGCCAGCAGCCAAGATGGGACTAGCGCCTACAATGAGCAGTTCTTC. The rearrangement links TRBV4-3 to TRBJ2-1, with TRBD2 matching 10 bases. J lost 2 bases, V lost 0 bases, and 1 base had no gene match. The V gene's germline CDR1 is LGHNA and CDR2 YSLEER. The CDR3 extends over 16 amino acids.